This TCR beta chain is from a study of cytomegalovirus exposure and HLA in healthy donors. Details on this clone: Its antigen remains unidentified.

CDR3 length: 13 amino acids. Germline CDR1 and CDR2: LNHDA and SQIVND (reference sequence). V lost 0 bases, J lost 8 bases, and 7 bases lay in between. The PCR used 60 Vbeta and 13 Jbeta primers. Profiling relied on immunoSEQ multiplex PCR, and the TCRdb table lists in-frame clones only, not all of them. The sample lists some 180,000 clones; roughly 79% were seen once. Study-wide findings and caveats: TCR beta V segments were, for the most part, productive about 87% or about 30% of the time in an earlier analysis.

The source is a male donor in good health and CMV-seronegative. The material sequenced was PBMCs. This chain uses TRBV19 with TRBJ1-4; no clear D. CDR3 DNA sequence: TGTGCCAGTAGTATAGATAGAGGGGAAAAACTGTTTTTT. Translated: CASSIDRGEKLFF. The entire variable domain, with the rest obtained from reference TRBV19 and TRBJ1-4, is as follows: DGGITQSPKYLFRKEGQNVTLSCEQNLNHDAMYWYRQDPGQGLRLIYYSQIVNDFQKGDIAEGYSVSREKKESFPLTVTSAQKNPTAFYLCASSIDRGEKLFFGSGTQLSVL.